What follows is one TCR beta chain and its context. The CDR3 loop spans 15 amino acids. After removal of 6 bases from V and 6 bases from J, the junction contained 11 bases not matched to a gene. Unique molecular identifiers featured in how the TCRbeta library was prepared. TCRdb re-called the PCR reads through MiXCR, storing one row per CDR3 protein. The top ten clones hold approximately 1% of a sample with 600,000 to 700,000 distinct CDR3 sequences, 15% to 20% of them seen once. This sample was included in a study of T-cell reconstitution after alpha-beta-depleted transplantation in children. The receptor comes from a human donor who donated a stem cell graft to a child with acute myeloid leukemia. Source: PBMCs from the stem cell graft donor, taken from the stem cell graft. This chain connects TRBV12-3 or TRBV12-4 to TRBJ1-2, with 9 bases matching TRBD1. CDR3 DNA sequence: TGTGCCAGCAGCTCTAATTGGGACAGGGCGGATGGCTACACCTTC. This sequence encodes CASSSNWDRADGYTF.